The text below deals with one T cell receptor (beta chain). Its antigen is as yet unknown. The data originate from a study of T cell responses to AZD1222 COVID-19 vaccine. TCRdb's copy holds only in-frame clones and misses some; the assay was immunoSEQ multiplex PCR. This sample carries about 110,000 clones, roughly 87% of them seen once, and the ten largest clones take less than 9.5%. Findings and limits, study-wide: There were repertoire samples only from the period after the peak T cell response. There were vaccine-associated CD4 TCRs across spike, dominant at 160-218 and 743-854. Mostly white British, mostly female donors; authors suggested clonal diversity may be underestimated.

The CDR3 spans 16 residues. The V gene's germline CDR1 is SNHLY and CDR2 FYNNEI. V lost 7 bases and J lost 4, with 22 bases in between. It was second doses at about 4 or about 12 weeks that were pooled. Sample: peripheral blood, taken 28 days after the second AZD1222 dose. This clonotype was sampled from an adult who received the AZD1222 COVID-19 vaccine. The chain couples TRBV2 to TRBJ2-5; D unresolved. The CDR3 bases are TGTGCCAGCAAGTCCCAGAGCGTCAGTTTGGCAGAGACCCAGTACTTC. This gives the protein CASKSQSVSLAETQYF.